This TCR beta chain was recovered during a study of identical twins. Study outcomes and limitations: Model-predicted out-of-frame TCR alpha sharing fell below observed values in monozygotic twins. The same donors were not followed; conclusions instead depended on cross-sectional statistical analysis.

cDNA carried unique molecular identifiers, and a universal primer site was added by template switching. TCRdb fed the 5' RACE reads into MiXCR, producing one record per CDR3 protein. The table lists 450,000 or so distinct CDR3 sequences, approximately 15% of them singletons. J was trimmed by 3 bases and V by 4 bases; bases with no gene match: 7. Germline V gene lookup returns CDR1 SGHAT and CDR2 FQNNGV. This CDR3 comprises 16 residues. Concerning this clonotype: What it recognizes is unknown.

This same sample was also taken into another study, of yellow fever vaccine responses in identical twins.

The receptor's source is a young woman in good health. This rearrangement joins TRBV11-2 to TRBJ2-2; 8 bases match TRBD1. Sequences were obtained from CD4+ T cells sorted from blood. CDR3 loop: CASSSYRGTDTGELFF. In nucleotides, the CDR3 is TGTGCCAGCAGCTCATACAGGGGGACGGACACCGGGGAGCTGTTTTTT. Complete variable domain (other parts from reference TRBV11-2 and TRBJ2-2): EAGVAQSPRYKIIEKRQSVAFWCNPISGHATLYWYQQILGQGPKLLIQFQNNGVVDDSQLPKDRFSAERLKGVDSTLKIQPAKLEDSAVYLCASSSYRGTDTGELFFGEGSRLTVL.